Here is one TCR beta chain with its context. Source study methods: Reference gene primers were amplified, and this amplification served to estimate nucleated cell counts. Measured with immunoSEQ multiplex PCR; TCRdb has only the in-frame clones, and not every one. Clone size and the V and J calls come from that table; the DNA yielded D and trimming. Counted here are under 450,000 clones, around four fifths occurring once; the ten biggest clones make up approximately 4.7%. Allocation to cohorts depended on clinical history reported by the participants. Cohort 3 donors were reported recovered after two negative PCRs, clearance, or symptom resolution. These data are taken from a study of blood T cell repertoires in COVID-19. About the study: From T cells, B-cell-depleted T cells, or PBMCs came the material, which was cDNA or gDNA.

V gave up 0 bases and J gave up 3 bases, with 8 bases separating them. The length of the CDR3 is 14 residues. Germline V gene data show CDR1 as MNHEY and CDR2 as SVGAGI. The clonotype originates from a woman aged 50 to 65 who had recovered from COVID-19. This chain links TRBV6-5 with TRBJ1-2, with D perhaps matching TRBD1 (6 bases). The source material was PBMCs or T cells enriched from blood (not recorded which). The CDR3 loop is CASSYSGQDYGYTF. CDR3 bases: TGTGCCAGCAGTTACTCGGGACAAGACTATGGCTACACCTTC.